These 13 T cell receptor beta chains came from one sample sequenced in a study of blood T cell repertoires in COVID-19. TCRdb's table, derived via immunoSEQ multiplex PCR, lists solely in-frame clones and lacks some. The data hold 150,000 to 200,000 clones, with roughly 88% observed a single time. The specimen was peripheral blood. The receptors come from a woman older than 75 with acute or convalescent COVID-19.

The CDR3 spells CASSSSRDRPNTEAFF. CDR3 DNA: TGTGCCAGCAGCAGTTCACGGGACAGACCAAACACTGAAGCTTTCTTT. V is TRBV21-1 and J is TRBJ1-1; the DNA was not compared with TRBD1, the D call given in the table. TRBV21-1 is flagged as a pseudogene. This CDR3 has 16 amino acids.

V gene TRBV4-3 combines with J gene TRBJ1-2; 9 bases align to TRBD1. Germline CDR1 LGHNA, CDR2 YSLEER. There are 17 residues in the CDR3. V shed 1 base and J 1 base; nucleotides not matched to a gene: 7. CDR3 sequence (DNA): TGCGCCAGCAGCCAAGGGTCGGGGACAGGGAGTAACTATGGCTACACCTTC. Residues: CASSQGSGTGSNYGYTF.

V usage is TRBV6-6 and J usage is TRBJ2-7; 14 bases align to TRBD2. The CDR3 extends over 17 amino acids. Germline loops: CDR1 MNHNY, CDR2 SVGAGI (reference sequence). V gave up 5 bases and J gave up 0 bases; unmatched junction bases: 6. This CDR3 is CASSPRGTSGSSYEQYF. The CDR3 region has the DNA TGTGCCAGCAGTCCCCGAGGGACTAGCGGGAGCTCCTACGAGCAGTACTTC.

The chain carries TRBV7-9 and TRBJ2-2, with D maybe TRBD2 (7 bases). The CDR3 has 15 residues. CDR1 SEHNR and CDR2 FQNEAQ come from the germline V gene (reference sequence). V lost 0 bases and J lost 10, with 15 bases in between. The CDR3: CASSLARPGGPELFF. CDR3 DNA sequence: TGTGCCAGCAGCTTAGCGCGACCGGGGGGCCCGGAGCTGTTTTTT.

V gene TRBV5-1 combines with J gene TRBJ2-7, with 7 bases lining up with TRBD1. Germline trimming cut 6 bases from V and 1 base from J; bases unmatched to any gene: 7. Germline assignment: CDR1 SGHRS and CDR2 YFSETQ. The CDR3 contains 14 residues. The CDR3, as DNA: TGCGCCAGCAATTGGGACAGACCATCCTACGAGCAGTACTTC. Translated, it gives CASNWDRPSYEQYF. The full variable domain, rest sourced from reference TRBV5-1 and TRBJ2-7, is KAGVTQTPRYLIKTRGQQVTLSCSPISGHRSVSWYQQTPGQGLQFLFEYFSETQRNKGNFPGRFSGRQFSNSRSEMNVSTLELGDSALYLCASNWDRPSYEQYFGPGTRLTVT.

This clone was counted only a few times. Other DNA sequences within the sample encode an identical CDR3. This chain uses TRBV27 with TRBJ1-2, with 7 bases fitting TRBD1. V was clipped by 8 bases and J by 5 bases; unmatched bases: 8. Germline V gene sequence: CDR1 MNHEY, CDR2 SMNVEV (reference sequence). The CDR3 has 13 residues. The CDR3 spells CASRRGTAYGYTF. In DNA form, the CDR3 reads TGTGCCAGCCGACGAGGGACAGCATATGGCTACACCTTC.

The chain combines TRBV4-1 with TRBJ1-5; D may be TRBD1 (6 bases). The CDR3 sequence is 16 residues long. From germline, CDR1 is MGHRA and CDR2 YSYEKL. With 3 bases removed from V and 3 bases from J, the gap between germline ends came to 15 bases. CDR3 nucleotide sequence: TGCGCCAGCAGCCAGGAACCGGGACAAATCAATCAGCCCCAGCATTTT. As protein: CASSQEPGQINQPQHF.

The chain is built from TRBV11-2 and TRBJ2-2, with TRBD1 identical over 8 bases. CDR3 size: 16 residues. V was pared by 5 bases and J by 1 base, with 6 bases of the junction left unmatched. The germline CDR1 and CDR2 sequences are SGHAT and FQNNGV. The CDR3 DNA reads as TGTGCCAGCAGCAAGGGACAGGCGGGGAACACCGGGGAGCTGTTTTTT. Amino acids: CASSKGQAGNTGELFF.

This chain connects TRBV6-1 to TRBJ1-4; 9 nucleotides match TRBD1. Germline CDR1 reads MNHNS; CDR2 reads SASEGT. The length of the CDR3 is 15 residues. Losses at the gene ends were 1 base for V and 8 bases for J; bases not matched to a gene: 5. The chain's CDR3 is CASSEEDRGFEKLFF. The CDR3 DNA is TGTGCCAGCAGTGAAGAGGACAGGGGATTCGAAAAACTGTTTTTT.

V gene TRBV5-1 combines with J gene TRBJ2-7; 11 bases are a match to TRBD1. Germline CDR1 SGHRS, CDR2 YFSETQ. The CDR3 has 15 residues. V dropped 6 bases and J dropped 3; count of bases not matched to a gene: 8. CDR3: CASKTDRGQYYEQYF. The CDR3 nucleotides are TGCGCCAGCAAGACGGACAGGGGGCAATACTACGAGCAGTACTTC.

The CDR3 here is CASSYGTGINTEAFF. CDR3 DNA: TGTGCCAGCAGTTACGGAACAGGCATAAACACTGAAGCTTTCTTT. V is TRBV6-2 or TRBV6-3 and J is TRBJ1-1; TRBD1 might be the D (5 bases). Per germline, CDR1 MNHEY and CDR2 SVGEGT. This CDR3 is 15 amino acids long. With 2 bases removed from V and 2 bases from J, the gap between germline ends came to 12 bases.

The V gene is TRBV3-1 (or the pseudogene TRBV3-2), the J gene TRBJ1-1; 12 bases align to TRBD1. Germline V CDR1 and CDR2: LGHDT, YNNKEL (reference sequence). With V trimmed by 4 bases and J by 10 bases, 13 bases remained unmatched. The CDR3 covers 16 residues. In DNA form, the CDR3 reads TGTGCCAGCAGCCGAACCTCGGGACAGGGGGCGGGGGCAGCTTTCTTT. Encoded protein: CASSRTSGQGAGAAFF.

The chain couples TRBV18 to TRBJ2-3; TRBD1 matches at 8 bases. J gave up 4 bases and V 2 bases, and 5 bases lay outside the gene matches. This CDR3 is 15 amino acids long. Germline CDR1 KGHSH, CDR2 LQKENI. The CDR3 DNA reads TGTGCCAGCTCACCATGGACAGGGCATGCAGATACGCAGTATTTT. Translation gives CASSPWTGHADTQYF.